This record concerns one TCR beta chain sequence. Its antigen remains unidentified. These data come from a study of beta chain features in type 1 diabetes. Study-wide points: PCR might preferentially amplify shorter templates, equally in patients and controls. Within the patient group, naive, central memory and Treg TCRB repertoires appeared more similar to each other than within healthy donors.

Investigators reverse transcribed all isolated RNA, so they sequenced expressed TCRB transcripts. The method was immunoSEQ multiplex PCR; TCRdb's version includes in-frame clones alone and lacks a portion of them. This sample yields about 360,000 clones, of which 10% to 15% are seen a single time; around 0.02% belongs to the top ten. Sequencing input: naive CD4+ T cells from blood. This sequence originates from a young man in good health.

CDR3 DNA sequence: TGTGCCAGCAGGGACAGCAGGAGTGGGATCACTGAAGCTTTCTTT. It encodes CASRDSRSGITEAFF. The chain is built from TRBV7-9 and TRBJ1-1, with D maybe TRBD1 (6 bases). Germline CDR1 is SEHNR and CDR2 is FQNEAQ (reference sequence). The CDR3 runs to 15 residues. The V end lost 6 bases, the J end lost 4 bases, and 18 bases lay between the germline ends.